This T cell receptor (beta chain) was found in a study of graft-versus-host responses after intestinal transplantation. Repertoires were generated with immunoSEQ multiplex PCR, while TCRdb's copy carries only in-frame clones and drops some. The data contain 100,000 or so clones, about 94% of them singletons. As to this clone: Its antigen remains unidentified.

Germline V lookup: CDR1 SGHRS, CDR2 YFSETQ. With 1 base removed from V and 3 bases from J, the gap between germline ends came to 6 bases. The CDR3 consists of 13 residues. Points from the study as a whole: The authors found GvH clones in recipient marrow, some appearing first in ileum or blood. Individuals who had graft-donor T cell macrochimerism had allografts that showed high graft-versus-host to host-versus-graft clonal ratios.

The chain recombines TRBV5-1 with TRBJ2-3; unclear D gene. Material: unstimulated CD4+ T cells sorted from spleen or lymph node cells, obtained before intestinal transplant. The receptor was derived from a human donor who received an intestinal transplant. The CDR3 protein is CASSLSRTDTQYF. The CDR3 coding sequence is TGCGCCAGCAGCTTGTCCAGGACAGATACGCAGTATTTT.